This passage covers 18 T cell receptor beta chains from one sample sequenced in a study of blood T cell repertoires in COVID-19. Only in-frame clones appear in the TCRdb table, and some are missing; sequencing was by immunoSEQ multiplex PCR. The table lists 90,000 to 120,000 clones, approximately 87% of them singletons. Input material: peripheral blood. These receptors all stem from a man between 50 and 59 years old with acute or convalescent COVID-19.

The CDR3 nucleotides read TGTGCCAGCAGCGTCGGGACAGTCGGTGAGCAGTTCTTC. It translates to CASSVGTVGEQFF. The chain links TRBV7-9 to TRBJ2-1, with 7 positions matching TRBD1. V shed 5 bases, J shed 9 bases, and the junction held 7 bases outside the gene matches. The CDR3 is made up of 13 amino acids. Germline V gives CDR1 SEHNR, CDR2 FQNEAQ (reference sequence).

The rearrangement links TRBV5-4 to TRBJ2-2; TRBD2 agrees at 10 bases. The CDR3 has 18 residues. Trimming cost V 5 bases and J 8 bases; bases outside gene matches: 18. The V gene's germline CDR1 is SGHNT and CDR2 YYREEE (reference sequence). The CDR3 nucleotides are TGTGCCAGCAGTCCGTACAGGAGGCTAGCGGGAGTAGTTGGGGAGCTGTTTTTT. Amino acids: CASSPYRRLAGVVGELFF.

J is TRBJ2-7 and V is TRBV4-1; maybe TRBD2 (6 bases). The CDR3 covers 15 residues. V lost 0 bases to trimming and J lost 2 bases, with 11 bases between them. CDR1 MGHRA and CDR2 YSYEKL come from the germline V gene. Written as DNA, the CDR3 is TGCGCCAGCAGCCAAGAATTCAGGGAGGCCTACGAGCAGTACTTC. Translated: CASSQEFREAYEQYF.

The V and J genes are TRBV12-3 or TRBV12-4 and TRBJ2-2, with D perhaps TRBD1 (6 bases). With 7 bases removed from V and 7 bases from J, the gap between germline ends came to 13 bases. CDR3 length: 13 amino acids. CDR3 sequence reads: CASTPGGYGELFF. The CDR3 coding sequence is TGTGCCAGCACCCCTGGGGGCTACGGGGAGCTGTTTTTT.

The V and J genes are TRBV15 and TRBJ2-1, with 7 positions matching TRBD2. Germline CDR1 LNHNV, CDR2 YYDKDF (reference sequence). The CDR3 length is 16 residues. V lost 5 bases to trimming and J lost 4 bases; unmatched junction nucleotides: 11. The CDR3 DNA reads TGTGCCACCAGCGCACATCGGACTAGTCCATACAATGAGCAGTTCTTC. Protein: CATSAHRTSPYNEQFF.

The gene calls are TRBV9 and TRBJ2-2, with 9 bases that match TRBD1. Germline lookup yields CDR1 SGDLS and CDR2 YYNGEE. The CDR3 spans 16 residues. The J segment lost 0 bases and the V segment lost 4 bases, leaving 4 bases of the junction unmatched. For the CDR3, the DNA is TGTGCCAGCAGCCCGAGGACAGGGGCGAACACCGGGGAGCTGTTTTTT. It yields the protein CASSPRTGANTGELFF.

J is TRBJ2-1 and V is TRBV15; TRBD2 is a possible D gene (5 bases). Germline CDR1 and CDR2: LNHNV and YYDKDF (reference sequence). The length of the CDR3 is 17 residues. V was shortened by 0 bases and J by 2 bases, with 14 bases between the two germline ends. CDR3 amino acids: CATSRDRFLRAYNEQFF. Written as DNA, the CDR3 is TGTGCCACCAGCAGAGATCGGTTTTTGAGGGCCTACAATGAGCAGTTCTTC.

The chain uses TRBV28 and TRBJ2-5, with 10 bases fitting TRBD1. Germline loops: CDR1 MDHEN, CDR2 SYDVKM. The CDR3 totals 15 residues. The ends lost 4 bases at V and 2 bases at J; junction bases unmatched: 4. In nucleotides, the CDR3 is TGTGCCAGCAGTTCGGGACAGGGGATACAAGAGACCCAGTACTTC. It translates to CASSSGQGIQETQYF.

This clone has a handful of counts. The CDR3 sequence is CASSLTLRGEQFF. CDR3 in DNA: TGCGCCAGCAGCTTGACCTTGCGGGGTGAGCAGTTCTTC. The chain recombines TRBV5-1 with TRBJ2-1; tentatively, D is TRBD2 (6 bases). With 1 base removed from V and 9 bases from J, the gap between germline ends came to 11 bases. This CDR3 is 13 amino acids long. CDR1 is SGHRS, CDR2 YFSETQ, per germline.

V and J are TRBV3-1 (or the pseudogene TRBV3-2) and TRBJ2-7, with D perhaps matching TRBD1 (5 bases). V lost 0 bases and J 11 bases, leaving 14 bases between the germline ends. CDR3 length: 13 amino acids. Looked up from germline, CDR1 is LGHDT and CDR2 is YNNKEL (reference sequence). DNA for the CDR3: TGTGCCAGCAGCCAAGATCTAGGCAGGGCTAAGTACTTC. Encoded protein: CASSQDLGRAKYF.

This chain connects TRBV30 to TRBJ2-2; D is uncertain. The CDR3 length is 14 residues. The V gene's germline CDR1 is GTSNPN and CDR2 SVGIG (reference sequence). Trimming took off 0 bases at V and 4 bases at J, with 9 bases between the two ends. The CDR3 protein is CAWSVSELTGELFF. DNA for the CDR3: TGTGCCTGGAGTGTATCTGAACTCACCGGGGAGCTGTTTTTT. Full variable domain (outside the CDR3, taken from reference TRBV30 and TRBJ2-2): SQTIHQWPATLVQPVGSPLSLECTVEGTSNPNLYWYRQAAGRGLQLLFYSVGIGQISSEVPQNLSASRPQDRQFILSSKKLLLSDSGFYLCAWSVSELTGELFFGEGSRLTVL.

The chain's CDR3 is CASSSTDRETQYF. For the CDR3, the DNA is TGTGCCAGCAGCTCCACGGACAGGGAGACCCAGTACTTC. The chain has TRBV11-2 and TRBJ2-5, with TRBD1 identical over 7 bases. The germline V gene encodes CDR1 SGHAT and CDR2 FQNNGV. CDR3 length: 13 amino acids. V gave up 4 bases and J gave up 5 bases; unmatched junction bases: 4.

The rearrangement joins TRBV28 to TRBJ2-3, with TRBD2 matching over 13 bases. V was pared by 6 bases and J by 8 bases, with 8 bases of the junction left unmatched. This CDR3 comprises 15 residues. Germline lookup yields CDR1 MDHEN and CDR2 SYDVKM. The CDR3 spells CASRLAGGIDPTQYF. Written as DNA, the CDR3 is TGTGCCAGCAGACTAGCGGGAGGGATAGATCCTACGCAGTATTTT.

The V call is TRBV4-1, the J call TRBJ2-2; 10 nucleotides match TRBD1. Germline V gives CDR1 MGHRA, CDR2 YSYEKL. The CDR3 runs 19 residues. V gave up 3 bases and J gave up 4 bases; unmatched junction bases: 14. This CDR3 is CASSHALWTGGRGTGELFF. The CDR3 DNA is TGCGCCAGCAGCCACGCCTTGTGGACAGGGGGACGCGGCACCGGGGAGCTGTTTTTT.

The chain links TRBV30 to TRBJ1-1; D is unresolved. V lost 0 bases, J lost 7 bases, and 12 bases lay in between. This CDR3 has 13 residues. Germline CDR1 and CDR2: GTSNPN and SVGIG (reference sequence). The CDR3: CAWSVHEAGEAFF. The CDR3 nucleotides read TGTGCCTGGAGTGTACACGAGGCCGGTGAAGCTTTCTTT.

The chain is built from TRBV15 and TRBJ2-7; D is possibly TRBD1 (5 bases). The V gene's germline CDR1 is LNHNV and CDR2 YYDKDF (reference sequence). Trimming cost V 1 base and J 0 bases, with 10 bases left between them. The CDR3 loop spans 15 amino acids. Here the CDR3 reads CATSRADKSSYEQYF. CDR3 DNA sequence: TGTGCCACCAGCAGAGCGGACAAGAGCTCCTACGAGCAGTACTTC.

This clone was recorded once. The chain has TRBV27 and TRBJ1-5; TRBD1 might be the D (5 bases). Germline V CDR1 and CDR2: MNHEY, SMNVEV (reference sequence). CDR3 size: 15 residues. V was shortened by 10 bases and J by 6 bases, with 22 bases between the two germline ends. CDR3 coding DNA: TGTGCCATTGGGTCAGCAGGGATCGGGGGTCAGCCCCAGCATTTT. Protein sequence: CAIGSAGIGGQPQHF.

The chain combines TRBV5-8 with TRBJ2-7; 10 bases are shared with TRBD1. Germline trimming cut 4 bases from V and 7 bases from J; bases unmatched to any gene: 2. The CDR3 consists of 12 residues. The germline V gene encodes CDR1 SGHTS and CDR2 YDEGEE. The CDR3 reads CASSDRGQEQYF. As DNA, the CDR3 is TGTGCCAGCAGCGACAGGGGGCAGGAGCAGTACTTC.